One sample yielded the 16 T cell receptor beta chains listed below, sequenced in a study of metastatic and nonmetastatic thyroid tumors. Using MiXCR, TCRdb re-called clones from the PCR reads. The data contain about 41,000 clones, over 10% of them seen just once; the ten biggest clones take up under 30%. There were no patients who had received any treatment before thyroid surgery. Sequenced input: blood. The receptors come from a female donor with papillary thyroid cancer or a benign thyroid nodule (not recorded which). Some clones in this sample may be carry-over from other donors' samples.

This clone was counted many times. This chain uses TRBV2 with TRBJ1-1; the D gene is possibly TRBD1 (6 bases). Germline-derived CDR1 and CDR2 are SNHLY and FYNNEI. The CDR3 contains 13 residues. Deletions cut 7 bases from V and 0 bases from J, with 9 bases between. CDR3 sequence reads: CASTQGMNTEAFF. The CDR3 DNA is TGTGCCAGCACTCAGGGGATGAACACTGAAGCTTTCTTT.

There are many counts of this clone. The rearrangement uses TRBV4-2 and TRBJ2-7; 7 bases are a match to TRBD2. In germline, CDR1 is LGHNA, CDR2 YNFKEQ. The CDR3 length is 16 residues. J was trimmed by 2 bases and V by 0 bases; bases with no gene match: 7. The CDR3 protein is CASSQDSGGLPYEQYF. The CDR3 DNA reads TGTGCCAGCAGCCAAGATTCGGGAGGTCTGCCCTACGAGCAGTACTTC.

V gene TRBV6-1 combines with J gene TRBJ1-5, with D tentatively TRBD1 (6 bases). Germline CDR1 and CDR2: MNHNS and SASEGT. V lost 11 bases and J lost 4, with 15 bases in between. The CDR3 contains 13 residues. In DNA form, the CDR3 reads TGTGCCGCGGTAGGGGGGCGAAATCAGCCCCAGCATTTT. It encodes CAAVGGRNQPQHF.

The sample holds many counts of this clone. This rearrangement joins TRBV4-2 to TRBJ1-1; D is possibly TRBD1 (6 bases). Per the germline V gene, CDR1 is LGHNA and CDR2 is YNFKEQ. This CDR3 contains 15 residues. The V gene lost 2 bases and the J gene lost 2 bases, with 12 bases spanning the gap. The CDR3 region is CASSQIAGVNTEAFF. CDR3 nucleotide sequence: TGTGCCAGCAGCCAAATAGCAGGGGTCAACACTGAAGCTTTCTTT.

To note about this clone: The conserved final phenylalanine or tryptophan is absent from the CDR3, which likely points to a read error. The V and J genes are TRBV24-1 and TRBJ2-1, with D perhaps TRBD1 (6 bases). The CDR3 has 11 amino acids. V lost 8 bases and J 10 bases, leaving 11 bases between the germline ends. Germline CDR1 reads KGHDR; CDR2 reads SFDVKD. The CDR3 region is CATKGDGEQFL. The CDR3 coding sequence is TGTGCCACCAAGGGGGACGGCGAGCAGTTCCTC.

Ten or more counts support this clone. The chain couples TRBV6-1 to TRBJ1-5; TRBD1 matches at 7 bases. The CDR3 contains 12 residues. Germline CDR1 MNHNS, CDR2 SASEGT. After removal of 6 bases from V and 7 bases from J, the junction contained 3 bases not matched to a gene. DNA for the CDR3: TGTGCCAGCAGGACAGGGACCCAGCCCCAGCATTTT. Its protein is CASRTGTQPQHF.

This clone was counted at least ten times. The CDR3 DNA sequence: TGCAGTGCTAGGGAAGGGGGCGGGAACACTGAAGCTTTCTTT. Residues: CSAREGGGNTEAFF. V gene TRBV20-1 combines with J gene TRBJ1-1, with 7 bases that match TRBD1. The CDR3 sequence is 14 residues long. In germline, CDR1 is DFQATT, CDR2 SNEGSKA (reference sequence). The V and J ends lost 3 bases and 1 base, in that order; junction bases with no gene match: 5.

This clone was seen a handful of times. One end of the junction fails to match germline, which may point to a read error. The chain combines TRBV6-1 with TRBJ2-1; 12 bases are a match to TRBD2. The CDR3 is 14 amino acids. Germline V CDR1 and CDR2: MNHNS, SASEGT. The CDR3 is CSSSVTSGSYEQFF. CDR3 bases: TGTTCCAGCTCTGTGACTAGCGGGAGCTATGAGCAGTTCTTC.

This clone showed up many times. This rearrangement joins TRBV5-4 to TRBJ1-1; no firm D call. The V gene's germline CDR1 is SGHNT and CDR2 YYREEE (reference sequence). Trimming pared 0 bases from V and 4 bases from J, leaving 13 bases between. The CDR3 consists of 15 residues. In DNA form, the CDR3 reads TGTGCCAGCAGCTTGGAGGGTCTGGCGGGCACTGAAGCTTTCTTT. This encodes CASSLEGLAGTEAFF.

This clone was found many times. The chain joins TRBV7-3 to TRBJ2-2; D not certain. CDR3 length: 13 amino acids. The germline V gene encodes CDR1 SGHTA and CDR2 FQGTGA. Trimming removed 2 bases from V and 6 bases from J, with 7 bases in between. As DNA, the CDR3 is TGTGCCAGCAGCTTACTGACGGCCGGGGAGCTGTTTTTT. It translates to CASSLLTAGELFF.

This clone was counted many times. The V and J genes are TRBV19 and TRBJ2-7, with 7 nucleotides matching TRBD1. V shed 3 bases, J shed 4 bases, and the junction held 9 bases outside the gene matches. This CDR3 contains 15 residues. Germline lookup yields CDR1 LNHDA and CDR2 SQIVND (reference sequence). The CDR3 nucleotides are TGTGCCAGTAGTATGAGGTCAGGGGGTGGGTACGAGCAGTACTTC. It specifies CASSMRSGGGYEQYF.

This clone has ten or more counts. The chain uses TRBV11-3 and TRBJ1-6; D remains ambiguous. The length of the CDR3 is 14 residues. V lost 3 bases and J lost 5, with 8 bases in between. Germline CDR1 is SGHNT and CDR2 is YENEEA. The CDR3 region is CASSLRQNNSPLHF. DNA for the CDR3: TGTGCCAGCAGCTTGAGGCAGAATAATTCACCCCTCCACTTT. Full variable domain (rest looked up from reference TRBV11-3 and TRBJ1-6): EAGVVQSPRYKIIEKKQPVAFWCNPISGHNTLYWYLQNLGQGPELLIRYENEEAVDDSQLPKDRFSAERLKGVDSTLKIQPAELGDSAVYLCASSLRQNNSPLHFGNGTRLTVT.

This clone was seen at least ten times. The chain carries TRBV20-1 and TRBJ2-1, with 12 positions matching TRBD2. This CDR3 is built from 16 residues. Germline assignment: CDR1 DFQATT and CDR2 SNEGSKA (reference sequence). Trimming removed 1 base from V and 8 bases from J; junction bases left unmatched: 9. The CDR3 loop reads CSARGPSASGRDEQFF. CDR3 in DNA: TGCAGTGCTAGAGGCCCTAGTGCTAGCGGGAGGGATGAGCAGTTCTTC.

This clone was detected many times. This chain links TRBV5-6 with TRBJ2-1; 7 bases fit TRBD2. Germline CDR1 is SGHDT and CDR2 is YYEEEE. With V trimmed by 5 bases and J by 6 bases, 20 bases remained unmatched. The CDR3 has 18 amino acids. CDR3 sequence (DNA): TGTGCCAGCAGACCAGCGGGATTAGTCCCAGGTGGGCTCAATGAGCAGTTCTTC. This codes for CASRPAGLVPGGLNEQFF.

This clone was observed a few times. One base away lies a much larger clone, so this may be a sequencing read error. V gene TRBV7-9 combines with J gene TRBJ2-7; tentatively, D is TRBD1 (5 bases). Germline V gene sequence: CDR1 SEHNR, CDR2 FQNEAQ (reference sequence). This CDR3 has 12 amino acids. The CDR3 nucleotides are TGCGCCAGCAGCTTAATACAGGCCGAGCAGTACTTC. It yields the protein CASSLIQAEQYF.

This clone was picked up a small number of times. The rearrangement uses TRBV28 and TRBJ2-7; 10 bases are a match to TRBD1. The CDR3 sequence is 14 residues long. The germline CDR1 and CDR2 sequences are MDHEN and SYDVKM. V gave up 8 bases and J gave up 1 base; unmatched junction bases: 5. CDR3 amino acids: CASRRTGGSYEQYF. DNA of the CDR3: TGTGCCAGCCGTAGGACAGGGGGGTCCTACGAGCAGTACTTC.